This record covers a single T cell receptor beta chain. Each sample had at least 7 million PBMCs isolated. The CDR3 is 12 residues long. Germline values: CDR1 LGHDT, CDR2 YNNKEL (reference sequence). Trimming cost V 3 bases and J 10 bases, with 10 bases left between them. The data originate from a study of blood T cells in healthy people across ages. The second PCR ran about 7 to 12 cycles with a sample-barcoded 5' primer and J-beta primers. One entry per CDR3 protein results from TCRdb running MiXCR on the 5' RACE reads. The sample has about 690,000 distinct CDR3 sequences, 40% to 45% seen once; the top ten hold roughly 30%.

This TCR came from a man of 80 years or more in good health. V is TRBV3-1 and J is TRBJ2-1, with no clear D. Sequenced material: blood. CDR3 region: CASSHQEWEQFF. The CDR3 nucleotides are TGTGCCAGCAGCCACCAGGAGTGGGAGCAGTTCTTC.